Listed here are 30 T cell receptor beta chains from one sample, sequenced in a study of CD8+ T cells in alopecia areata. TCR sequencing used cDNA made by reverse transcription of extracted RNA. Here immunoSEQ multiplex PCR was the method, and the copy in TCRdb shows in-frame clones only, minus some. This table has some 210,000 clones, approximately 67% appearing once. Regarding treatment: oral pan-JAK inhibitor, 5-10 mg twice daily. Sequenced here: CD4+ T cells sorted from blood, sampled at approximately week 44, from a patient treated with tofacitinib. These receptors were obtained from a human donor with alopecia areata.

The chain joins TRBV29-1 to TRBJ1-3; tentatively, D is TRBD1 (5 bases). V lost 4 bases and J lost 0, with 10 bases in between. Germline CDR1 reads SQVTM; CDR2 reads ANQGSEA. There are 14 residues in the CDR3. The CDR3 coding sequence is TGCAGCGTTGGGGGACGGAACTCTGGAAACACCATATATTTT. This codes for CSVGGRNSGNTIYF.

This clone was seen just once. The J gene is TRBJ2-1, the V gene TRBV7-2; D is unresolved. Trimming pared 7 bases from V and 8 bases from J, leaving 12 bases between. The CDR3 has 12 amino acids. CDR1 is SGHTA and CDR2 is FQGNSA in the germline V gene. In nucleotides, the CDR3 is TGTGCCAGCACTCGCTTAAACGATGAGCAGTTCTTC. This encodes CASTRLNDEQFF.

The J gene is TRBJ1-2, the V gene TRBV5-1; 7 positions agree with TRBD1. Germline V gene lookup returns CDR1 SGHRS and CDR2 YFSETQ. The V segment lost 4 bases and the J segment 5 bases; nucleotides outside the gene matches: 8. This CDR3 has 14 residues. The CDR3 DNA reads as TGCGCCAGCAGCGAGCGGGACAGCCTTTATGGCTACACCTTC. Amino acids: CASSERDSLYGYTF.

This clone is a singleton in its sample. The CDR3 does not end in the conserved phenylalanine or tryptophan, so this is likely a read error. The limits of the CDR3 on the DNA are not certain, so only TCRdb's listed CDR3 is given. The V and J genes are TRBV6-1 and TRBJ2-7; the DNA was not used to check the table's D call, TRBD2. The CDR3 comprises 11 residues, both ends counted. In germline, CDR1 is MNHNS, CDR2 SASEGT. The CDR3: CASMTAGHLRL.

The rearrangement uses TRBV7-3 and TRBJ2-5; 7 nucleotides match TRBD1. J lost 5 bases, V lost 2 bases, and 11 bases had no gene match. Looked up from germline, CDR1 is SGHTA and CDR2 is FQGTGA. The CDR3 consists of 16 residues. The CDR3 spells CASSLLGQLSVETQYF. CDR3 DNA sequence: TGTGCCAGCAGCTTATTGGGACAGCTCAGCGTTGAGACCCAGTACTTC.

The CDR3 sequence: CASSQRGTDTQYF. For the CDR3, the DNA is TGTGCCAGCAGCCAGAGGGGAACAGATACGCAGTATTTT. The chain joins TRBV14 to TRBJ2-3; D tentatively reads TRBD1 or TRBD2 (5 bases each). This CDR3 is built from 13 residues. Trimming removed 3 bases at V and 3 bases at J, with 7 bases between. The germline V gene encodes CDR1 SGHDN and CDR2 FVKESK.

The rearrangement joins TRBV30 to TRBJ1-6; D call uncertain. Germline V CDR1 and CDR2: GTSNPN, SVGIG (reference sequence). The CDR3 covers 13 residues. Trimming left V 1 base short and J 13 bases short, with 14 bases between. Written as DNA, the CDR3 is TGTGCCTGGAGTGGTTGGCAAGGTGCGCCCCTCCACTTT. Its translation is CAWSGWQGAPLHF.

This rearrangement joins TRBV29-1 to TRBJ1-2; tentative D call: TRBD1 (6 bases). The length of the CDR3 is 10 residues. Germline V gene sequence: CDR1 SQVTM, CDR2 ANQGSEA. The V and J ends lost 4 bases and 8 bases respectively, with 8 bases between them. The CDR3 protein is CSVGGGGYTF. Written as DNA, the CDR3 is TGCAGCGTTGGAGGGGGAGGCTACACCTTC.

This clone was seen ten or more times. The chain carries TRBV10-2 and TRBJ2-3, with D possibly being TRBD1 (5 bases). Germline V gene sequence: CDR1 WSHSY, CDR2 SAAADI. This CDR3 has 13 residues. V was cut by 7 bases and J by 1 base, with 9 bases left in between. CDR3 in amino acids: CASTGPGTDTQYF. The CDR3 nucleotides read TGCGCCAGCACAGGGCCTGGCACAGATACGCAGTATTTT.

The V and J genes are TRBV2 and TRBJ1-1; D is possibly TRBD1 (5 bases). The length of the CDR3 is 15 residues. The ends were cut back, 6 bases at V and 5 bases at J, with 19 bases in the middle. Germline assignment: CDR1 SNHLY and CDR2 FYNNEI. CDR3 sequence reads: CASRIIRVGETEAFF. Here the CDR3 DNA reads TGTGCCAGCAGAATAATCAGGGTGGGAGAGACTGAAGCTTTCTTT.

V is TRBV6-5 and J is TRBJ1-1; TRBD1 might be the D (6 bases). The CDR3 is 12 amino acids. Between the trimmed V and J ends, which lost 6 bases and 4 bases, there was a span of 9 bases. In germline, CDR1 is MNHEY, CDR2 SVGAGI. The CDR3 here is CASRRGSTEAFF. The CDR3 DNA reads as TGTGCCAGCAGGAGGGGGTCCACTGAAGCTTTCTTT.

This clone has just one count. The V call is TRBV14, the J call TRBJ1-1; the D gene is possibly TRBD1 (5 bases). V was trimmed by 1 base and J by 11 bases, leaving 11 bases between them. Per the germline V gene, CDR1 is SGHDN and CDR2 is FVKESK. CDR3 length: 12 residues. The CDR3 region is CASSQVPGTAFF. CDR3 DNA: TGTGCCAGCAGCCAAGTACCGGGGACGGCTTTCTTT.

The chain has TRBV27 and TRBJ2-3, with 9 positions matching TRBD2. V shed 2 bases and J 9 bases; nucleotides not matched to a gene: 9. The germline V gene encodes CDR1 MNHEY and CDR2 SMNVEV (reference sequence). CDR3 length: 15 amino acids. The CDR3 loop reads CASSLTWVAGETQYF. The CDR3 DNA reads TGTGCCAGCAGTTTAACCTGGGTAGCGGGGGAAACGCAGTATTTT.

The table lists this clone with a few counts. The chain's CDR3 is CSVDNSRGTGGLNEQFF. The CDR3 DNA follows: TGCAGCGTTGATAATAGCCGCGGGACAGGGGGTCTCAATGAGCAGTTCTTC. The chain carries TRBV29-1 and TRBJ2-1; 11 positions match TRBD1. V shed 3 bases, J shed 6 bases, and the junction held 13 bases outside the gene matches. Germline V gene lookup returns CDR1 SQVTM and CDR2 ANQGSEA. The CDR3 extends over 17 amino acids.

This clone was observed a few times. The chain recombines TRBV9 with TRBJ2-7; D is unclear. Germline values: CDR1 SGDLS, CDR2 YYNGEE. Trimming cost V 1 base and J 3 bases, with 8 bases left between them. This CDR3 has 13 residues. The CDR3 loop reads CASSVMSDYEQYF. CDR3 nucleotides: TGTGCCAGCAGCGTAATGTCCGACTACGAGCAGTACTTC.

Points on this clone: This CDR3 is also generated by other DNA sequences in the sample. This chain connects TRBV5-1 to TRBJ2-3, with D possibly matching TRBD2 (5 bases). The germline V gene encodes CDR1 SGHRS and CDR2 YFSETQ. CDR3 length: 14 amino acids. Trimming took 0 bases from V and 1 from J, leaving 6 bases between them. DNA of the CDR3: TGCGCCAGCAGCTTGGGGGGAGGCACAGATACGCAGTATTTT. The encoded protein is CASSLGGGTDTQYF.

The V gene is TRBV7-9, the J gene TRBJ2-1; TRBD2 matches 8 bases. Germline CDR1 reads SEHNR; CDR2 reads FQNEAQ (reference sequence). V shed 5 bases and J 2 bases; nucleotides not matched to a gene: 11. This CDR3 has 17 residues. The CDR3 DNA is TGTGCCAGCAGCCCCACTATAGCGGGGCCCCCCTACAATGAGCAGTTCTTC. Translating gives CASSPTIAGPPYNEQFF.

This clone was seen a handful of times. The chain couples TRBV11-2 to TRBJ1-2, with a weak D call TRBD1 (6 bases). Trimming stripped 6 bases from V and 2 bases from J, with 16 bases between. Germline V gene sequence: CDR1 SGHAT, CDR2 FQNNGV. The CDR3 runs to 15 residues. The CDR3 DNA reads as TGTGCCAGCAGTTCGGACAGAACCTTCAACTATGGCTACACCTTC. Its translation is CASSSDRTFNYGYTF. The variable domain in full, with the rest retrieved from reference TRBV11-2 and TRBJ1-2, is EAGVAQSPRYKIIEKRQSVAFWCNPISGHATLYWYQQILGQGPKLLIQFQNNGVVDDSQLPKDRFSAERLKGVDSTLKIQPAKLEDSAVYLCASSSDRTFNYGYTFGSGTRLTVV.

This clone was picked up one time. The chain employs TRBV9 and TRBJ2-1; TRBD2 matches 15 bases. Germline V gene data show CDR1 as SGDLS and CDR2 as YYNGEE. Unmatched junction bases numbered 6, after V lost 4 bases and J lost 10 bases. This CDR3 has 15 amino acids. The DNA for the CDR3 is TGTGCCAGCAGCCGGACTAGCGGGGGGGCCGACGAGCAGTTCTTC. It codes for CASSRTSGGADEQFF.

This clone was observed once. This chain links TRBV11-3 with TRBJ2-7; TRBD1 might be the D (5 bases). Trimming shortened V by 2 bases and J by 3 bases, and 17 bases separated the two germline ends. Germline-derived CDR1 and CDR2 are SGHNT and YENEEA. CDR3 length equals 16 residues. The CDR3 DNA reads TGTGCCAGCAGCTTAAGGGGCAGAGACCCTATCTACGAGCAGTACTTC. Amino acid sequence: CASSLRGRDPIYEQYF.

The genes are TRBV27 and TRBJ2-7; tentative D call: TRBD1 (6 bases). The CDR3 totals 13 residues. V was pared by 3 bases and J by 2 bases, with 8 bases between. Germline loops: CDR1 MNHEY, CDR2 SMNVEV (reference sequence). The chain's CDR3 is CASSLQGTYEQYF. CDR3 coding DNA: TGTGCCAGCAGTTTGCAGGGGACCTACGAGCAGTACTTC.

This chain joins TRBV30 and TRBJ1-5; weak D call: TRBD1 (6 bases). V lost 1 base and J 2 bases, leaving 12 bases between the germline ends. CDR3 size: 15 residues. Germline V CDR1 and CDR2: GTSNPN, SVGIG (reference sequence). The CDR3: CAWSDTGYGNQPQHF. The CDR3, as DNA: TGTGCCTGGAGTGACACAGGGTATGGCAATCAGCCCCAGCATTTT.

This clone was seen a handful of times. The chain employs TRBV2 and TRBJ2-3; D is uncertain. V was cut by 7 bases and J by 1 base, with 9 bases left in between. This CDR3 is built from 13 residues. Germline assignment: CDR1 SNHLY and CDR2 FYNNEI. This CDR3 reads CASKATGTDTQYF. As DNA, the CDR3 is TGTGCCAGCAAGGCCACCGGCACAGATACGCAGTATTTT.

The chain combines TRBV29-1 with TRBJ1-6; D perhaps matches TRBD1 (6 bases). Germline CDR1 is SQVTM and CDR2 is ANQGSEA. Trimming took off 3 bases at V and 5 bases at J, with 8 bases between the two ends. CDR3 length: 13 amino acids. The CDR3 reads CSVDPGDNSPLHF. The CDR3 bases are TGCAGCGTTGATCCAGGGGATAATTCACCCCTCCACTTT.

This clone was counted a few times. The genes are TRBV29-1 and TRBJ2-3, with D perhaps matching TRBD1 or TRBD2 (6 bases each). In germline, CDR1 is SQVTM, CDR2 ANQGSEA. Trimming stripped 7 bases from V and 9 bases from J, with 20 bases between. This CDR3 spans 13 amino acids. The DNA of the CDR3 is TGCAGCGCTTCTAGTAGCCGGGGGCGAACGCAGTATTTT. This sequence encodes CSASSSRGRTQYF.

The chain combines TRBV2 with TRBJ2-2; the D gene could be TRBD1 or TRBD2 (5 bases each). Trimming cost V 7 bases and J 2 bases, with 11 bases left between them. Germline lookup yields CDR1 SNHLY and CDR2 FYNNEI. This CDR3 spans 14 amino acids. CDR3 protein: CASKRDLNTGELFF. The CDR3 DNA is TGTGCCAGCAAACGGGACCTAAACACCGGGGAGCTGTTTTTT.

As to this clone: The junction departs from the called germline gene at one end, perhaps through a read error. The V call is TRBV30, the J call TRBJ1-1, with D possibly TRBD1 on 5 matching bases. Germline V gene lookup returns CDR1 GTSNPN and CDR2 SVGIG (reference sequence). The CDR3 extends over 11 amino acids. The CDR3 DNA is TGTGCCTGGAGTGAAAGGGTCCACAGGACGTTT. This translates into CAWSERVHRTF.

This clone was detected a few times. The CDR3 region has the DNA TGCGCCAGCAGCCACTCTCGGTCAGCGGGGGATACGCAGTATTTT. It yields the protein CASSHSRSAGDTQYF. J is TRBJ2-3 and V is TRBV4-3, with 7 bases matching TRBD2. Germline trimming cut 3 bases from V and 6 bases from J; bases unmatched to any gene: 9. CDR3 length: 15 amino acids. Germline assignment: CDR1 LGHNA and CDR2 YSLEER.

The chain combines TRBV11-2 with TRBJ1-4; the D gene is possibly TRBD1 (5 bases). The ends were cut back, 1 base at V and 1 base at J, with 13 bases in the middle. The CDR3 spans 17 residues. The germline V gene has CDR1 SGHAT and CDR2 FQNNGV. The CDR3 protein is CASSLGGGTRTNEKLFF. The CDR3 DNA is TGTGCCAGCAGCTTAGGCGGAGGGACCCGAACTAATGAAAAACTGTTTTTT.

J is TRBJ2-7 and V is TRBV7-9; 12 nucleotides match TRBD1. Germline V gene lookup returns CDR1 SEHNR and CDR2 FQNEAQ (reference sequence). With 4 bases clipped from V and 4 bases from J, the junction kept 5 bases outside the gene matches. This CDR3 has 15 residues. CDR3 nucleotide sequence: TGTGCCAGCAGCTGGCGGGACAGGGGGCCGTACGAGCAGTACTTC. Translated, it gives CASSWRDRGPYEQYF.